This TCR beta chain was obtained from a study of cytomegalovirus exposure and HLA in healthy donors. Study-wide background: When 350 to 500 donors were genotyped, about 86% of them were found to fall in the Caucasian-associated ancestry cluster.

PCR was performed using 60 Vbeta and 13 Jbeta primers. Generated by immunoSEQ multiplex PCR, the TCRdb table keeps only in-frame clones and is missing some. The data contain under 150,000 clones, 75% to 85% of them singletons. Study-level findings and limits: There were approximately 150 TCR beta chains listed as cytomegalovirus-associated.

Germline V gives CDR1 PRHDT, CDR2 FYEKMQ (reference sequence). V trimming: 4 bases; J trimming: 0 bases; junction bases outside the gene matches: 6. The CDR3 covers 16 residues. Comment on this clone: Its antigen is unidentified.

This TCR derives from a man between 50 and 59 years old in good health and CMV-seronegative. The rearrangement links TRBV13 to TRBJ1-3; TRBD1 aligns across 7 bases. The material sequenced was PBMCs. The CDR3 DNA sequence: TGTGCCAGCAGCTGGGGGACAGTTTACTCTGGAAACACCATATATTTT. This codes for CASSWGTVYSGNTIYF.